This passage covers 17 T cell receptor beta chains from one sample sequenced in a study of blood T cell repertoires in COVID-19. Produced via immunoSEQ multiplex PCR; TCRdb's table is partial and in-frame only. The data show about 140,000 clones, 80% to 90% seen once. The specimen was PBMCs or T cells enriched from blood (not recorded which). The receptor set was obtained from a woman aged 45-60 years with acute COVID-19.

This sequence joins TRBV27 and TRBJ1-2; D may be TRBD1 (6 bases). The CDR3 contains 12 residues. Trimming stripped 7 bases from V and 7 bases from J, with 13 bases between. Germline V gene sequence: CDR1 MNHEY, CDR2 SMNVEV (reference sequence). The CDR3 loop reads CASTDRLGGYTF. In DNA form, the CDR3 reads TGTGCCAGCACGGACAGACTTGGTGGCTACACCTTC.

J is TRBJ2-2 and V is TRBV7-3; 8 bases line up with TRBD1. Germline loops: CDR1 SGHTA, CDR2 FQGTGA. The CDR3 has 14 residues. Trimming at V came to 10 bases and at J to 7 bases, leaving 11 bases not matched to a gene. CDR3 nucleotide sequence: TGTGCCACCCTCCTGCAGGGGGCGATCGGGGAGCTGTTTTTT. Its translation is CATLLQGAIGELFF.

The genes are TRBV7-9 and TRBJ2-7; D possibly corresponds to TRBD2 (5 bases). The CDR3 extends over 14 amino acids. CDR1 is SEHNR, CDR2 FQNEAQ, per germline (reference sequence). Trimming cost V 5 bases and J 4 bases, with 15 bases left between them. The CDR3 DNA sequence: TGTGCCAGCAGCCCGGCCCTGGAGGCTTACGAGCAGTACTTC. This translates into CASSPALEAYEQYF.

This clone was observed a few times. At one boundary the junction diverges from the germline segment, which might be a read error. V is TRBV9 and J is TRBJ1-3, with D uncertain. CDR1 is SGDLS, CDR2 YYNGEE, per germline. CDR3 size: 18 residues. The DNA for the CDR3 is TGTGCCAGCAGCTTCCCCCCCGAGGAGACCTTCTCTGGAAACACCGTATATTTT. Amino acids: CASSFPPEETFSGNTVYF.

This chain links TRBV6-2 or TRBV6-3 with TRBJ2-7; D remains ambiguous. Between the trimmed V and J ends, which lost 3 bases and 2 bases, there was a span of 8 bases. This CDR3 contains 13 residues. CDR1 is MNHEY, CDR2 SVGEGT, per germline. The CDR3 sequence: CASSYGHTYEQYF. The CDR3 DNA is TGTGCCAGCAGTTATGGCCATACCTACGAGCAGTACTTC.

This chain connects TRBV7-2 to TRBJ2-3; 12 positions match TRBD1. CDR3 size: 16 residues. CDR1 is SGHTA, CDR2 FQGNSA, per germline. V dropped 1 base and J dropped 6; count of bases not matched to a gene: 5. CDR3 in DNA: TGTGCCAGCAGCTTAGGTGGGACAGGGGGCTCCGATACGCAGTATTTT. Translation: CASSLGGTGGSDTQYF.

This sequence joins TRBV19 and TRBJ2-1; D is perhaps TRBD2 (6 bases). The CDR3 loop spans 16 amino acids. Germline assignment: CDR1 LNHDA and CDR2 SQIVND (reference sequence). V was cut by 3 bases and J by 2 bases, with 14 bases left in between. The CDR3 bases are TGTGCCAGTAGTATTCGGCTAGCGACTACCTACAATGAGCAGTTCTTC. This codes for CASSIRLATTYNEQFF.

The chain couples TRBV5-1 to TRBJ2-1; 8 nucleotides align to TRBD1. The germline gives CDR1 SGHRS, CDR2 YFSETQ. The CDR3 is 14 residues long. Trimming took 4 bases from V and 6 from J; bases not matched to a gene: 6. The CDR3 protein is CASSLGQGGNEQFF. The CDR3 DNA follows: TGCGCCAGCAGCCTCGGACAGGGTGGCAATGAGCAGTTCTTC.

V is TRBV12-1 and J is TRBJ2-1; TRBD1 is the table's D call and was not checked against the DNA. TRBV12-1 is noted as a pseudogene. The length of the CDR3 is 15 residues. CDR3 region: CASSSLYPGPNEQFF. The DNA for the CDR3 is TGTGCCAGCAGCTCCCTGTACCCTGGGCCCAATGAGCAGTTCTTC.

This clone came up once. The V and J genes are TRBV27 and TRBJ2-7, with TRBD2 matching 7 bases. Per the germline V gene, CDR1 is MNHEY and CDR2 is SMNVEV (reference sequence). V dropped 3 bases and J dropped 0; count of bases not matched to a gene: 2. The CDR3 extends over 14 amino acids. CDR3 sequence: CASSFSGNSYEQYF. In DNA, the CDR3 is TGTGCCAGCAGTTTCAGCGGGAACTCCTACGAGCAGTACTTC.

The chain links TRBV6-1 to TRBJ1-2; D is possibly TRBD1 (5 bases). The CDR3 runs 15 residues. In germline, CDR1 is MNHNS, CDR2 SASEGT. V was trimmed by 2 bases and J by 4 bases, leaving 14 bases between them. The CDR3 spells CASSESMTVAYGYTF. The CDR3 DNA reads as TGTGCCAGCAGTGAATCCATGACAGTGGCCTATGGCTACACCTTC.

CDR3 amino acids: CASSLADSGRDEQFF. DNA for the CDR3: TGCGCCAGCAGCTTGGCCGATAGCGGGAGGGATGAGCAGTTCTTC. This chain links TRBV5-1 with TRBJ2-1, with 11 bases matching TRBD2. The CDR3 consists of 15 residues. Trimming at V came to 0 bases and at J to 8 bases, leaving 4 bases not matched to a gene. Germline V gene lookup returns CDR1 SGHRS and CDR2 YFSETQ.

V and J are TRBV5-4 and TRBJ2-2; a possible D gene is TRBD1 (5 bases). Germline V CDR1 and CDR2: SGHNT, YYREEE (reference sequence). This CDR3 has 16 residues. Trimming stripped 0 bases from V and 6 bases from J, with 15 bases between. The CDR3 sequence is CASSLDRRIGAGELFF. DNA for the CDR3: TGTGCCAGCAGCTTGGACAGGCGAATAGGCGCCGGGGAGCTGTTTTTT.

V usage is TRBV29-1 and J usage is TRBJ1-6; unclear D gene. The CDR3 runs to 13 residues. Germline lookup yields CDR1 SQVTM and CDR2 ANQGSEA. Trimming stripped 6 bases from V and 3 bases from J, with 9 bases between. CDR3 DNA sequence: TGCAGCGTCGCCGAGGGCTATAATTCACCCCTCCACTTT. Protein product: CSVAEGYNSPLHF.

V and J are TRBV2 and TRBJ1-2; D is undetermined. The CDR3 runs 14 residues. V was cut by 0 bases and J by 8 bases, with 13 bases left in between. Germline V gene data show CDR1 as SNHLY and CDR2 as FYNNEI. The DNA for the CDR3 is TGTGCCAGCAGTGAAGCTAAAGGGAGCGGCGGCTACACCTTC. Protein sequence: CASSEAKGSGGYTF.

This clone was recorded at least ten times. J is TRBJ2-3 and V is TRBV10-3; 11 bases line up with TRBD2. Per germline, CDR1 ENHRY and CDR2 SYGVKD. CDR3 length: 17 residues. V lost 5 bases, J lost 2 bases, and 9 bases stayed unmatched. The CDR3 region has the DNA TGTGCCATCAGTCCCCCGGGACTAGCGGAGCACACAGATACGCAGTATTTT. Its translation: CAISPPGLAEHTDTQYF.

The rearrangement links TRBV4-1 to TRBJ2-7; TRBD2 aligns across 15 bases. CDR3 length: 15 amino acids. V was pared by 3 bases and J by 4 bases, with 1 base of the junction left unmatched. The germline V gene encodes CDR1 MGHRA and CDR2 YSYEKL. CDR3 loop: CASSHGTSGRYEQYF. For the CDR3, the DNA is TGCGCCAGCAGCCACGGGACTAGCGGGAGGTACGAGCAGTACTTC.